This T cell receptor (beta chain) appears in the sequencing data of a study of cytomegalovirus exposure and HLA in healthy donors. Study information: Early released data comprised about 85 million unique TCRs from HLA-typed donors. Study results and caveats: For presence/absence analyses, sequencing depth was assumed to be roughly uniform across donors.

Primers included in the PCR were 60 Vbeta and 13 Jbeta primers. Here immunoSEQ multiplex PCR was the method, and the copy in TCRdb shows in-frame clones only, minus some. The sample gives around 160,000 clones, about 75% of which show up once; less than 9.5% is in the top ten. Germline V gene lookup returns CDR1 MNHEY and CDR2 SMNVEV (reference sequence). This CDR3 contains 15 residues. The V segment lost 4 bases and the J segment 3 bases; nucleotides outside the gene matches: 6. Note on this clone: Its antigen is not known.

This chain connects TRBV27 to TRBJ2-5; 9 bases fit TRBD2. The specimen was PBMCs. This TCR was recovered from a woman in her 40s in good health and CMV-seropositive. In nucleotides, the CDR3 is TGTGCCAGCAGTTCACAGCGGGAGGTGGAAGAGACCCAGTACTTC. Protein product: CASSSQREVEETQYF.